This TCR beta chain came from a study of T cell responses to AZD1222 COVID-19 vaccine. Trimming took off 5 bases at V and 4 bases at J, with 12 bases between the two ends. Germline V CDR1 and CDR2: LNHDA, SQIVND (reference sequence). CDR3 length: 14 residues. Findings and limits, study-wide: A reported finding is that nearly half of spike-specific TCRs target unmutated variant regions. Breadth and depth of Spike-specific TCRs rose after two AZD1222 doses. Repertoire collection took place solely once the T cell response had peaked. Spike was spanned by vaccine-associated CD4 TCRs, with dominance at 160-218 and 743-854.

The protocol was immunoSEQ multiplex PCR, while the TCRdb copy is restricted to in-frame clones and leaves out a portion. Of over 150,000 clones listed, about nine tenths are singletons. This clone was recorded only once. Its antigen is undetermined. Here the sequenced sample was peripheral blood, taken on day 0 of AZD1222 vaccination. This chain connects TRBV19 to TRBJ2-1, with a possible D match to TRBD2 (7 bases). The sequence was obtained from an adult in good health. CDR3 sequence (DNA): TGTGCCAGTAGTTTCGGGGGGCAATACAATGAGCAGTTCTTC. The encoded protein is CASSFGGQYNEQFF.